These 14 T cell receptor beta chains came from one sample sequenced in a study of T cells in Graves' hyperthyroidism and ophthalmopathy (dated by TCRdb to between 2018 and 2021). The library was obtained by multiplex PCR. Instrument used: Illumina HiSeq 2000. The TCR beta CDR3 regions were amplified from RNA transcripts. The first round of RT-PCR for the TCR CDR3 was performed with the HTBI primer set and the Qiagen OneStep RT-PCR kit. In-frame beta chains were kept once TCRdb had trimmed the public reads at Q25 with fastp and called clones with MiXCR. Each CDR3 protein gets just one entry, which takes the most common genes and DNA from the rows behind it. This sample lists 250,000 or so distinct CDR3 sequences; 12% to 15% were detected once. More than 30% of the sample belongs to the ten largest clones. The sample consisted of blood. These TCRs come from a woman between 50 and 59 years old with Graves' hyperthyroidism that later progressed to Graves' ophthalmopathy.

With respect to this clonotype: A read error may explain this, as a much larger clone is one base away. The CDR3 region is CASSTDPTSPGELLF. In DNA form, the CDR3 reads TGCGCCAGCAGTACCGACCCGACTAGCCCCGGGGAGCTGCTTTTT. V usage is TRBV5-1 and J usage is TRBJ2-2, with TRBD2 identical over 7 bases. The CDR3 sequence is 15 residues long. CDR1 and CDR2 (germline): SGHRS, YFSETQ.

The chain has TRBV5-1 and TRBJ2-3, with 7 bases identical to TRBD1. CDR1 is SGHRS and CDR2 is YFSETQ in the germline V gene. The CDR3 extends over 15 amino acids. The V gene end was trimmed by 5 bases and the J gene end by 0 bases; junction bases not matched to a gene: 6. The CDR3 here is CASRYSGQSTDTQYF. In DNA form, the CDR3 reads TGCGCCAGCAGGTATTCGGGACAGAGCACAGATACGCAGTATTTT.

The rearrangement links TRBV20-1 to TRBJ2-1, with D possibly matching TRBD2 (5 bases). CDR3 length: 14 residues. V lost 0 bases and J 8 bases, leaving 14 bases between the germline ends. Germline V gene lookup returns CDR1 DFQATT and CDR2 SNEGSKA (reference sequence). CDR3 amino acids: CSARDIQEAYEQFF. The CDR3 nucleotides read TGCAGTGCTAGAGATATTCAGGAGGCCTATGAGCAGTTCTTC.

This chain connects TRBV6-6 to TRBJ2-1, with 9 bases that match TRBD2. This CDR3 spans 17 amino acids. Unmatched junction bases numbered 10, after V lost 0 bases and J lost 7 bases. The V gene's germline CDR1 is MNHNY and CDR2 SVGAGI (reference sequence). The CDR3 protein is CASSYSAGGRLGNEQFF. The CDR3 DNA reads as TGTGCCAGCAGTTACTCAGCGGGAGGTCGGTTGGGGAATGAGCAGTTCTTC.

This clonotype was counted between two and nine times. V gene TRBV2 combines with J gene TRBJ1-2; D may be TRBD1 (6 bases). Trimming pared 10 bases from V and 2 bases from J, leaving 14 bases between. In germline, CDR1 is SNHLY, CDR2 FYNNEI. The CDR3 has 13 amino acids. CDR3 region: CAIRGDQNYGYTF. CDR3 bases: TGTGCCATCAGGGGCGACCAGAACTATGGCTACACCTTC.

This clonotype has a count of ten or more. The chain combines TRBV15 with TRBJ2-1; 7 bases fit TRBD2. V gave up 5 bases and J gave up 7 bases; unmatched junction bases: 8. CDR3 length: 14 residues. From germline, CDR1 is LNHNV and CDR2 YYDKDF (reference sequence). The CDR3 DNA follows: TGTGCCACCAGCGGGGGGGGAGTAGGTAATGAGCAGTTCTTC. It encodes CATSGGGVGNEQFF.

This chain connects TRBV13 to TRBJ2-2; 8 bases are a match to TRBD2. V shed 5 bases, J shed 3 bases, and the junction held 5 bases outside the gene matches. The germline CDR1 and CDR2 sequences are PRHDT and FYEKMQ (reference sequence). The CDR3 contains 15 residues. The CDR3 DNA follows: TGTGCCAGCAGCCCTAGGACTAGCCACACCGGGGAGCTGTTTTTT. Translation gives CASSPRTSHTGELFF.

This chain joins TRBV6-5 and TRBJ2-1; 9 bases map to TRBD1. The V and J ends lost 6 bases and 8 bases, in that order; junction bases with no gene match: 11. The CDR3 sequence is 15 residues long. CDR1 and CDR2 from the germline V gene are MNHEY and SVGAGI. The CDR3 loop is CASRVQGAARDEQFF. The CDR3, as DNA: TGTGCCAGCAGGGTACAGGGGGCGGCGAGGGATGAGCAGTTCTTC.

This clonotype was counted at least ten times. The CDR3 nucleotides are TGCAGGCCCCGGGAGACCCAGTACTTC. Its protein product is CRPRETQYF. The J gene is TRBJ2-5, the V gene TRBV20-1; D is ambiguous. Germline CDR1 DFQATT, CDR2 SNEGSKA (reference sequence). The CDR3 runs 9 residues.

In its sample, this clonotype was seen many times. V gene TRBV30 combines with J gene TRBJ2-1, with D possibly being TRBD2 (6 bases). V lost 1 base and J 2 bases, leaving 6 bases between the germline ends. The CDR3 length is 13 residues. CDR1 and CDR2 (germline): GTSNPN, SVGIG (reference sequence). The CDR3: CAWSGLAYNEQFF. CDR3 DNA sequence: TGTGCCTGGAGTGGACTAGCCTACAATGAGCAGTTCTTC.

This clonotype appeared many times. The chain joins TRBV12-3 or TRBV12-4 to TRBJ1-2; a weak D match, TRBD1 (6 bases). The CDR3 runs 12 residues. Trimming removed 5 bases from V and 3 bases from J, with 7 bases in between. The chain's CDR3 is CASSPGDYGYTF. The CDR3 region has the DNA TGTGCCAGCAGTCCAGGGGACTATGGCTACACCTTC.

This clonotype was detected only a few times. The chain links TRBV20-1 to TRBJ2-1; 10 bases fit TRBD2. Losses at the gene ends were 6 bases for V and 0 bases for J; bases not matched to a gene: 8. The germline V gene encodes CDR1 DFQATT and CDR2 SNEGSKA (reference sequence). The CDR3 has 16 residues. CDR3: CSAPPASGSSYNEQFF. CDR3 in DNA: TGCAGTGCCCCCCCCGCTAGCGGGAGCTCCTACAATGAGCAGTTCTTC.

This clonotype occurred many times. As DNA, the CDR3 is TGTGCCAGCAGTTACACCCAATTGATATGGGTAGATACGCAGTATTTT. Translating it yields CASSYTQLIWVDTQYF. J is TRBJ2-3 and V is TRBV2, with no clear D. The CDR3 contains 16 residues. Per germline, CDR1 SNHLY and CDR2 FYNNEI. V lost 5 bases and J lost 5, with 20 bases in between.

This rearrangement joins TRBV20-1 to TRBJ1-1; D is unclear. The V and J ends lost 0 bases and 4 bases respectively, with 12 bases between them. Germline V lookup: CDR1 DFQATT, CDR2 SNEGSKA (reference sequence). The CDR3 is 14 amino acids. The CDR3: CSARDSLGVTEAFF. CDR3 nucleotide sequence: TGCAGTGCTAGAGACTCTTTGGGTGTCACTGAAGCTTTCTTT.